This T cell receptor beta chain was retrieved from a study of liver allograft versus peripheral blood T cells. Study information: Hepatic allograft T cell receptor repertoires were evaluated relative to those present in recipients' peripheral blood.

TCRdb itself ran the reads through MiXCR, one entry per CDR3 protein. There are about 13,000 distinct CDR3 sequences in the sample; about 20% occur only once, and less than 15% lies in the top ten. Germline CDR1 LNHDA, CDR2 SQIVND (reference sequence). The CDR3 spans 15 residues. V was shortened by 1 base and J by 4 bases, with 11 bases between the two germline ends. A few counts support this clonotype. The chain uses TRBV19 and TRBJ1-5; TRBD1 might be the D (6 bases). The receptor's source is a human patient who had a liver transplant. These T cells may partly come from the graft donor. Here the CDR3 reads CASSIVGRGNQPQHF. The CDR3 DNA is TGTGCCAGTAGTATAGTGGGCAGGGGTAATCAGCCCCAGCATTTT.